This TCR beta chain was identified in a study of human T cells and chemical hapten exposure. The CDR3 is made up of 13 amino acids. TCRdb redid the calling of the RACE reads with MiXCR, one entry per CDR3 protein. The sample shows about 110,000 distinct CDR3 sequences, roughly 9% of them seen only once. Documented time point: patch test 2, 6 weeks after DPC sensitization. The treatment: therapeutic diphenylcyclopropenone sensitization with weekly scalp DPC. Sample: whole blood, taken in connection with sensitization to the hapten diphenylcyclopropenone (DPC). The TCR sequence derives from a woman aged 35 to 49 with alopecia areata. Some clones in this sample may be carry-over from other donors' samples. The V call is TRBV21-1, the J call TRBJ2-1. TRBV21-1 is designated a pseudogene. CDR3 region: CASSTKAYNEQFF. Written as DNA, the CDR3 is TGTGCCAGCAGCACCAAAGCTTACAATGAGCAGTTCTTC.